The clone carrying this T cell receptor beta chain showed up just once. Authors' data handling: Estimation of nucleated cell counts was performed using reference gene primer amplification. Sequenced by immunoSEQ multiplex PCR; TCRdb stores in-frame clones only, minus some. The V and J calls and clone size come from that table; D and trimming were worked out from the DNA. The table has 140,000 to 150,000 clones, 75% to 90% seen once. The source of the sample is a study of blood T cell repertoires in COVID-19. Looking at the study overall: The samples span acute and convalescent COVID-19 from the United States, Italy and Spain. In each case, the material was cDNA or gDNA derived from T cells, B-cell-depleted T cells, or PBMCs.

The CDR3 contains 14 residues. The germline V and J ends were trimmed by 1 base and 4 bases, with 8 bases remaining between them. CDR1 MNHEY and CDR2 SVGAGI come from the germline V gene. This receptor was obtained from a man between 65 and 80 years old who had recovered from COVID-19. The sequencing sample was made of peripheral blood. V gene TRBV6-5 combines with J gene TRBJ1-5; no reliable D call. The CDR3 reads CASSYLSGNQPQHF. In nucleotides, the CDR3 is TGTGCCAGCAGTTACTTATCGGGGAATCAGCCCCAGCATTTT.